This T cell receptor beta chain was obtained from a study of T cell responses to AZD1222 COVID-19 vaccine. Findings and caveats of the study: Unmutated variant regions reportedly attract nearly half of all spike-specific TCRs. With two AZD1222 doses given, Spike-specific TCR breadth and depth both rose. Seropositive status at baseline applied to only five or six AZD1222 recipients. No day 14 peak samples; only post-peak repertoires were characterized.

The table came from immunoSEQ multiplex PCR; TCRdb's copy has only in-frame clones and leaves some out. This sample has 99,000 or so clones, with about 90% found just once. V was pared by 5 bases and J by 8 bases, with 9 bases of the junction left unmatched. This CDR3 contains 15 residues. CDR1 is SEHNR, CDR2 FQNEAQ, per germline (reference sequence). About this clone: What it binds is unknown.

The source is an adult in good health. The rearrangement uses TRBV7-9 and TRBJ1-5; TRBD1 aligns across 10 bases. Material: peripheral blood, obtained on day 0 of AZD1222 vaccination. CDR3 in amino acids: CASSQTGGPTEPQHF. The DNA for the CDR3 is TGTGCCAGCAGCCAGACAGGGGGCCCGACAGAGCCCCAGCATTTT.